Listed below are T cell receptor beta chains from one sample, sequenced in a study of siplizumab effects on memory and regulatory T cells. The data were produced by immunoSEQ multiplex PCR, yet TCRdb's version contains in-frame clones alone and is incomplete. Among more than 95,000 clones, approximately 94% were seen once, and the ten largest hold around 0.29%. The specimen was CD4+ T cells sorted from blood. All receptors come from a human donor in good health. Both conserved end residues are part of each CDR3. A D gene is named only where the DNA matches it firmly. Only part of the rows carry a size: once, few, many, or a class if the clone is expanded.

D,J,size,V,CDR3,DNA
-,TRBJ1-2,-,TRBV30,CACSGTRYGYTF,TGTGCCTGCTCCGGGACGAGATATGGCTACACCTTC
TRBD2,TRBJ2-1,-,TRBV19,CAIGTSGTNEQFF,TGTGCCATTGGGACTAGCGGGACCAATGAGCAGTTCTTC
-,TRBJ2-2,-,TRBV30,CAWRAGPGELFF,TGTGCCTGGAGGGCCGGCCCCGGGGAGCTGTTTTTT
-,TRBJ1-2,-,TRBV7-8,CASSSDRNYYGYTF,TGTGCCAGCAGCTCCGACAGGAATTACTATGGCTACACCTTC
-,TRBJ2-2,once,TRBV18,CASSPRGSGTGELFF,TGTGCCAGCTCACCAAGAGGGTCGGGCACCGGGGAGCTGTTTTTT
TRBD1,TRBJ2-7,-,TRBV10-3,CAISALQGAKGNEQYF,TGTGCCATCAGTGCCCTACAGGGGGCGAAGGGGAACGAGCAGTACTTC
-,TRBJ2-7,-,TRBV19,CASSRAPAYEQYF,TGTGCCAGTAGTAGAGCCCCAGCCTACGAGCAGTACTTC
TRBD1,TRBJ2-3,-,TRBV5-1,CASSHYTGVTDTQYF,TGCGCCAGCAGCCATTACACAGGGGTTACAGATACGCAGTATTTT
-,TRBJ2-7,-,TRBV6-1,CASSQIGGIQYF,TGTGCCAGCAGCCAAATCGGGGGCATACAGTACTTC
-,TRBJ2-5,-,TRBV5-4,CASGDQETQYF,TGTGCCAGCGGGGACCAAGAGACCCAGTACTTC
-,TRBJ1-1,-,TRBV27,CASSLRIVGGNTEAFF,TGTGCCAGCAGTTTAAGGATTGTGGGGGGGAACACTGAAGCTTTCTTT
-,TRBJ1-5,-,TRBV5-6,CASSLQGDSNQPQHF,TGTGCCAGCAGTTTACAGGGAGATAGCAATCAGCCCCAGCATTTT
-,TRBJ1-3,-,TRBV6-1,CASSEAGRSGNTIYF,TGTGCCAGCAGTGAGGCAGGCCGCTCTGGAAACACCATATATTTT
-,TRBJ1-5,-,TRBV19,CASSILPGVGPQHF,TGTGCCAGTAGTATTCTGCCAGGTGTAGGGCCCCAGCATTTT
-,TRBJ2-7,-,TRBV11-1,CASSPPGALSYEQYF,TGTGCCAGCAGCCCCCCCGGGGCCCTTTCCTACGAGCAGTACTTC
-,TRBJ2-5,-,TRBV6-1,CASSEVGPQETQYF,TGTGCCAGCAGTGAAGTTGGGCCCCAAGAGACCCAGTACTTC
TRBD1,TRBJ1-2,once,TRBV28,CASRSGGGFGYTF,TGTGCCAGCAGGTCAGGGGGCGGATTCGGCTACACCTTC
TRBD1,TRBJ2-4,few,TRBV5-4,CASSSQGASKNIQYF,TGTGCCAGCAGCTCACAGGGGGCGAGCAAAAACATTCAGTACTTC
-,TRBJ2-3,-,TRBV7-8,CASSLARVTDTQYF,TGTGCCAGCAGCTTAGCCAGGGTCACAGATACGCAGTATTTT
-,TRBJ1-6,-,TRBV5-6,CASSSAGRALNSPLHF,TGTGCCAGCAGCTCCGCGGGCAGGGCACTTAATTCACCCCTCCACTTT
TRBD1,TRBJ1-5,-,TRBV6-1,CASSGDRNQPQHF,TGTGCCAGCAGTGGGGACAGGAATCAGCCCCAGCATTTT
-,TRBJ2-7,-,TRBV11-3,CASSLVVRDEQYF,TGTGCCAGCAGCTTAGTCGTCAGGGACGAGCAGTACTTC
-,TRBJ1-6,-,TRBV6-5,CASSKRTDSGALHF,TGTGCCAGCAGCAAGAGGACAGACTCAGGGGCCCTCCACTTT
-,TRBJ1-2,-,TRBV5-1,CASSHGTDNYGYTF,TGCGCCAGCAGCCACGGGACGGATAACTATGGCTACACCTTC
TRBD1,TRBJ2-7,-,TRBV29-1,CSVGTGTGSYEQYF,TGCAGCGTTGGGACCGGGACAGGGTCCTACGAGCAGTACTTC
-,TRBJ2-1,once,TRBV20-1,CSAEELVEQFF,TGCAGTGCTGAGGAGCTTGTTGAGCAGTTCTTC
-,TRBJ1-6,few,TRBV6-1,CASSEKWVAYNSPLHF,TGTGCCAGCAGTGAAAAGTGGGTGGCCTATAATTCACCCCTCCACTTT
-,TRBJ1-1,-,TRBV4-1,CASSRAGVNTEAFF,TGCGCCAGCAGCCGGGCAGGGGTGAACACTGAAGCTTTCTTT
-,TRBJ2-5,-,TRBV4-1,CASSQELDRQETQYF,TGCGCCAGCAGCCAAGAGTTGGACAGACAAGAGACCCAGTACTTC
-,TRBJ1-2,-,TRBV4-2,CASSQVGKGRGYGYTF,TGTGCCAGCAGCCAAGTTGGTAAAGGCAGAGGGTATGGCTACACCTTC
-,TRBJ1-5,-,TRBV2,CASSEVLGTWGNQPQHF,TGTGCCAGCAGTGAAGTTCTTGGGACCTGGGGCAATCAGCCCCAGCATTTT
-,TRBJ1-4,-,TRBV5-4,CASSNEGPLSRREKLFF,TGTGCCAGCAGCAATGAAGGACCTTTATCCAGGCGGGAAAAACTGTTTTTT
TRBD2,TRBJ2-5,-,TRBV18,CASSPGTSGSQETQYF,TGTGCCAGCTCACCTGGGACTAGCGGGTCCCAAGAGACCCAGTACTTC
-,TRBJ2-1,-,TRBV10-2,CASSELWEYNEQFF,TGCGCCAGCAGTGAGTTATGGGAGTACAATGAGCAGTTCTTC
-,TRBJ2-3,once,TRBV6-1,CASSDLGRTDTQYF,TGTGCCAGCAGTGATTTGGGGCGCACAGATACGCAGTATTTT
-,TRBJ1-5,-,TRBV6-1,CASSVDGRSNQPQHF,TGTGCCAGCAGTGTCGATGGACGTAGCAATCAGCCCCAGCATTTT
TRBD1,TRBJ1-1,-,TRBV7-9,CASSLPGTAHTEAFF,TGTGCCAGCAGCTTACCGGGGACAGCACACACTGAAGCTTTCTTT
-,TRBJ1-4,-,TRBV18,CASSPLASLDAGEKLFF,TGTGCCAGCTCACCACTCGCTTCACTGGACGCTGGTGAAAAACTGTTTTTT
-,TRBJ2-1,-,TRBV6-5,CASSPLLALGDEQFF,TGTGCCAGCAGCCCCCTTCTGGCCTTAGGCGATGAGCAGTTCTTC
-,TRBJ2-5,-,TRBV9,CASSAQETQYF,TGTGCCAGCAGCGCGCAAGAGACCCAGTACTTC
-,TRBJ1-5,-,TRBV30,CAWSSFSNQPQHF,TGTGCCTGGAGTTCATTTAGCAATCAGCCCCAGCATTTT
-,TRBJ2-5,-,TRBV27,CASSSSLAQETQYF,TGTGCCAGCAGTTCGTCCCTGGCTCAAGAGACCCAGTACTTC
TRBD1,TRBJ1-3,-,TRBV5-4,CASSARTGGSGNTIYF,TGTGCCAGCAGCGCACGGACAGGGGGCTCTGGAAACACCATATATTTT
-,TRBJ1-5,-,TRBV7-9,CASSDEVGSRSNQPQHF,TGTGCCAGCAGCGACGAGGTTGGCAGCCGTAGCAATCAGCCCCAGCATTTT
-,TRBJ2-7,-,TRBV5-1,CASSLDQYEQYF,TGCGCCAGCAGCTTGGACCAGTACGAGCAGTACTTC
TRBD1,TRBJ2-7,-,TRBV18,CASSGAGGYEQYF,TGTGCCAGCTCAGGCGCAGGGGGTTACGAGCAGTACTTC